This paragraph covers one T cell receptor (beta chain) sequence. The data are from a study of blood T cell repertoires in COVID-19. Turning to the study itself: Sources were T cells, B-cell-depleted T cells, or PBMCs; the material itself was cDNA or gDNA.

With 3 bases clipped from V and 8 bases from J, the junction kept 9 bases outside the gene matches. Germline V gene sequence: CDR1 LNHDA, CDR2 SQIVND (reference sequence). The CDR3 sequence is 15 residues long. This table comes from immunoSEQ multiplex PCR, and its TCRdb copy is limited to in-frame clones, with some not included. The sample shows under 140,000 clones, almost 80% of them seen only once. The clonotype originates from a woman older than 75 with active or convalescent COVID-19. The chain uses TRBV19 and TRBJ1-4; 7 nucleotides agree with TRBD1. Sequences were obtained from peripheral blood. The CDR3 loop is CASSIVETGFEKLFF. Here the CDR3 DNA reads TGTGCCAGTAGTATCGTCGAGACAGGGTTCGAAAAACTGTTTTTT.